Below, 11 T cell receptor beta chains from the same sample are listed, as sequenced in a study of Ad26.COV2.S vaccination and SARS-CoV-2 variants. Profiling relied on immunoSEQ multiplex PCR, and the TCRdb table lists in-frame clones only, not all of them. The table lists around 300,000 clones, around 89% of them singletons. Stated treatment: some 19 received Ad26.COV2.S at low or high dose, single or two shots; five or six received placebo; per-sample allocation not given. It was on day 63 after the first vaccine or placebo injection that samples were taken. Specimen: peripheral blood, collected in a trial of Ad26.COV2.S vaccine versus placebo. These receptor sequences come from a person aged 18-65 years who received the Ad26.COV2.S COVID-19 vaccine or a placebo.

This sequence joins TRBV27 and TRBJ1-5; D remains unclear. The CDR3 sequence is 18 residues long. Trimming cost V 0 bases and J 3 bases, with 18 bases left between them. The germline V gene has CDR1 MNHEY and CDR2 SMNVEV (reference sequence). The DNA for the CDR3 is TGTGCCAGCAGTTTATCGGTCCGGGGATACGGGGACAATCAGCCCCAGCATTTT. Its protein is CASSLSVRGYGDNQPQHF.

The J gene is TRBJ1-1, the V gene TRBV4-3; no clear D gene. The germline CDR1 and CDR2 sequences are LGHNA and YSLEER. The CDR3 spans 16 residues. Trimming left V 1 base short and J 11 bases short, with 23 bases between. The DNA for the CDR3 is TGCGCCAGCAGCCAAGTGCCACCCCCACCATCGCAACCGGCTTTCTTT. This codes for CASSQVPPPPSQPAFF.

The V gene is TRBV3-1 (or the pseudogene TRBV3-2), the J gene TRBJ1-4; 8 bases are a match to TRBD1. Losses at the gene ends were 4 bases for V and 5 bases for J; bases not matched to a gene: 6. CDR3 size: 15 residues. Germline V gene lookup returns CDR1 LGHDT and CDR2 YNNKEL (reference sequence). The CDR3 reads CASSRRDRPNEKLFF. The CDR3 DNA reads TGTGCCAGCAGCCGCCGGGACAGGCCGAATGAAAAACTGTTTTTT.

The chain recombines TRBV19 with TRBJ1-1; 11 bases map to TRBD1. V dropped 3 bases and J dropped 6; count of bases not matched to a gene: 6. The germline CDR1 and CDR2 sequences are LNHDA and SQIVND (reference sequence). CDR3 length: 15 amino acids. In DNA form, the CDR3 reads TGTGCCAGTAGTATTAAGCGGACAGGGGGCCCTGAAGCTTTCTTT. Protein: CASSIKRTGGPEAFF.

The CDR3 nucleotides are TGTGCCAGCAGTCCCTGGACTCAATACGAGCAGTACTTC. Protein sequence: CASSPWTQYEQYF. This chain connects TRBV6-2 or TRBV6-3 to TRBJ2-7; D possibly corresponds to TRBD2 (5 bases). Per germline, CDR1 MNHEY and CDR2 SVGEGT. The CDR3 has 13 residues. Trimming pared 5 bases from V and 4 bases from J, leaving 12 bases between.

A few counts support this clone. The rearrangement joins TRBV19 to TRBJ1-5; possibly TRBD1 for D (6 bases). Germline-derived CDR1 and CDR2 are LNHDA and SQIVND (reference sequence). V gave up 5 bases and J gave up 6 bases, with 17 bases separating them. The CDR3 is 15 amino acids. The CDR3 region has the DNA TGTGCCAGTAGTGTGGGGGGGGCGCCGAGTCAGCCCCAGCATTTT. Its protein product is CASSVGGAPSQPQHF.

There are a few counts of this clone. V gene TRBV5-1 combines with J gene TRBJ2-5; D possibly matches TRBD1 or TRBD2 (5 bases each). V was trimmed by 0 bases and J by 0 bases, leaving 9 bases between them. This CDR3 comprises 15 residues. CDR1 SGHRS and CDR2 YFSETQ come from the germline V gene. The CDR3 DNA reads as TGCGCCAGCAGCTTGGAAACGGGGCACCAAGAGACCCAGTACTTC. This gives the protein CASSLETGHQETQYF.

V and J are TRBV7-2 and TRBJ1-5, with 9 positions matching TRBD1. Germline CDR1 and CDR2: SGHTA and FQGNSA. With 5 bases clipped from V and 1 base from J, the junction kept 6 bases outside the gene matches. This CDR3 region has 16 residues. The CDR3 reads CASSVTGGRSNQPQHF. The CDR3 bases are TGTGCCAGCAGCGTGACAGGGGGAAGGAGCAATCAGCCCCAGCATTTT.

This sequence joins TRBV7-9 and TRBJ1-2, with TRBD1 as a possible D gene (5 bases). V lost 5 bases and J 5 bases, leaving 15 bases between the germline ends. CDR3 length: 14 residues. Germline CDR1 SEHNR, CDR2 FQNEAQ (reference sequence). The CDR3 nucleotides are TGTGCCAGCAGCGTCGGCGGGGCAAGGTATGGCTACACCTTC. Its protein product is CASSVGGARYGYTF. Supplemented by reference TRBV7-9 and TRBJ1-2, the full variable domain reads DTGVSQNPRHKITKRGQNVTFRCDPISEHNRLYWYRQTLGQGPEFLTYFQNEAQLEKSRLLSDRFSAERPKGSFSTLEIQRTEQGDSAMYLCASSVGGARYGYTFGSGTRLTVV.

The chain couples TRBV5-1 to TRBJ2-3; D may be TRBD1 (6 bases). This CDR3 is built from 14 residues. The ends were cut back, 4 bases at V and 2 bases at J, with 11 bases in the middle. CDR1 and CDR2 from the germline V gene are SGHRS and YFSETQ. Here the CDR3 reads CASSPRDNTDTQYF. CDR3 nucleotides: TGCGCCAGCAGCCCCCGGGACAACACAGATACGCAGTATTTT.

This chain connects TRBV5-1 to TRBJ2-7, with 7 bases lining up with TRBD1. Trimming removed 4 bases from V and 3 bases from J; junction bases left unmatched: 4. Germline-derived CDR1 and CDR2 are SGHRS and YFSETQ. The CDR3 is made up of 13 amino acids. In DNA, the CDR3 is TGCGCCAGCAGCCGGGACAGCCGCTACGAGCAGTACTTC. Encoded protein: CASSRDSRYEQYF.